The text below deals with one T cell receptor beta chain. Its antigen is as yet unknown. Nominally healthy donors were sampled, though unrecorded immune exposures were likely. This sample was included in a study of cytomegalovirus exposure and HLA in healthy donors. Whole-study results and caveats: Reportedly, HLA-A and HLA-B alleles of most subjects were accurately predicted from TCR beta. In vitro experiments confirmed that a few CMV-associated chains were specific for CMV antigens. Reports credit the classifier with highly specific, highly sensitive diagnosis of cytomegalovirus status.

This PCR relied on a set of 60 Vbeta primers and 13 Jbeta primers. Assay: immunoSEQ multiplex PCR; the TCRdb copy retains only in-frame clones and omits some. The table records about 120,000 clones, roughly 67% of them present only once. This CDR3 has 13 amino acids. The germline V gene encodes CDR1 SGHTA and CDR2 FQGNSA. Between the trimmed V and J ends, which lost 3 bases and 3 bases, there was a span of 9 bases. The source is a man in his late teens or twenties in good health and CMV-seropositive. Sequenced input: PBMCs. V gene TRBV7-2 combines with J gene TRBJ2-7; D might be TRBD1 (5 bases). The CDR3 here is CASSLGPYYEQYF. Written as DNA, the CDR3 is TGTGCCAGCAGCTTGGGGCCCTACTACGAGCAGTACTTC. The complete variable domain, with remaining parts taken from reference TRBV7-2 and TRBJ2-7, reads GAGVSQSPSNKVTEKGKDVELRCDPISGHTALYWYRQSLGQGLEFLIYFQGNSAPDKSGLPSDRFSAERTGGSVSTLTIQRTQQEDSAVYLCASSLGPYYEQYFGPGTRLTVT.